This TCR beta chain was recovered during a study of blood T cell repertoires in COVID-19 (dated by TCRdb to about 2020). Regarding the complete study: Samples covering the acute and convalescent phases of COVID-19 were provided by collaborators in the United States, Italy and Spain. Where available, HLA class I and class II types were obtained from metadata supplied by the sample provider rather than from assay-based typing. The prospective study material was composed of cDNA or gDNA derived from T cells, B-cell-depleted T cells, or PBMCs. The samples were drawn from the first 160 participants of the ongoing ImmuneRACE study and from 1,254 subjects provided by 6 global collaborators. Deeply sampled blood TCRbeta repertoires from subjects exposed to, actively infected with, or recovered from COVID-19 were included in the dataset. A de-identified subject ID, COVID-19 status, age in years and sex were almost always included in the sample metadata. The repertoires were released in a freely available public database intended as a resource for research on the immune response to SARS-CoV-2.

The immunoSEQ Assay, a bias-controlled multiplex PCR, was used to amplify TCRbeta CDR3 regions from genomic DNA. The study's own analysis went as follows. The number of nucleated cells in each sample was estimated from the amplification of reference gene primers within the assay. To quantify the absolute abundance of each unique TCRbeta CDR3 rearrangement, sequence reads were collapsed and filtered. Productive Simpson clonality was computed per sample as the square root of Simpson's diversity index over productive rearrangements. Drawn from immuneACCESS, this table holds only the in-frame rearrangements with V and J called that TCRdb kept. Clones are partly lost; checked studies trace under half to an unresolved V gene and leave the rest unexplained. Clone size and the V and J calls come from that table; the DNA yielded D and trimming. The sample records around 260,000 clones, 85% of which are singletons. Roughly 15% of the sample lies in the top ten.

For this clone: Its antigen remains undetermined. One base away there is no much larger clone; base qualities are not given.

Collaborating institutions collected whole blood in K2EDTA tubes following their own protocols. For TCRbeta analysis, collaborators shipped samples in one of three forms: frozen whole blood, isolated PBMCs, or DNA extracted from either of those sample types. CDR3 length: 14 amino acids, cysteine to phenylalanine. Solely the CDR3 DNA is kept, with 42 bases framed from the first base. As encoded in the germline V gene, CDR1 is SGHNT while CDR2 is YENEEA. Trimming takes 9 bases from V and 1 base from J, and the germline ends sit 15 bases apart. Here is what the overall study found, with its caveats: The amount of clinical and demographic metadata varied by source and participant and was provided uncurated.

The material sequenced was peripheral blood. This receptor was obtained from a human donor in a cohort sampled during active COVID-19. Here the chain combines TRBV11-3 and TRBJ1-1; no D segment can be confidently identified. For the CDR3, the sequence is CASKALVENTEAFF. The DNA sequence follows: TGTGCCAGTAAAGCTTTGGTAGAGAACACTGAAGCTTTCTTT.